This T cell receptor (beta chain) was identified in a study of blood T cell repertoires in COVID-19. Study-wide background: There were acute and convalescent COVID-19 samples, and they came from the United States, Italy and Spain. PBMCs, B-cell-depleted T cells, or T cells provided the cDNA or gDNA that made up the material.

CDR1 SGHKS and CDR2 YYEKEE come from the germline V gene (reference sequence). The CDR3 contains 17 residues. V was trimmed by 4 bases and J by 2 bases, leaving 16 bases between them. Original methodology: Cell counts per sample came from amplifying reference gene primers. Sequencing used immunoSEQ multiplex PCR; TCRdb keeps in-frame clones, though not all of them. The DNA gave D and trimming, while V, J and clone size come from that table. The sample carries about 250,000 clones, 65% to 90% recorded once. The V gene is TRBV5-5, the J gene TRBJ1-6; weak D call: TRBD1 (6 bases). Sequenced sample: peripheral blood. The source is a woman aged 70 to 79 with acute or convalescent COVID-19. The CDR3 loop is CASSRLGALTYNSPLHF. The CDR3 nucleotides read TGTGCCAGCAGCCGATTGGGGGCCCTAACCTATAATTCACCCCTCCACTTT.